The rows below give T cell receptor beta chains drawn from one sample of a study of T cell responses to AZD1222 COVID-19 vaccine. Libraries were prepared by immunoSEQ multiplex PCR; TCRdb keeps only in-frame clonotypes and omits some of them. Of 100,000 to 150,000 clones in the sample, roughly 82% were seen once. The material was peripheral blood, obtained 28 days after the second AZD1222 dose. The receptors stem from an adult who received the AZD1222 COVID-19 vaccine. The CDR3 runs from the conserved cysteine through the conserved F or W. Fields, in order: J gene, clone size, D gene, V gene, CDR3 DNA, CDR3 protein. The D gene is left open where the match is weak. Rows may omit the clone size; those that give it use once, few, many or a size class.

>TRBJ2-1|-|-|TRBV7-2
TGTGCCAGCAGCTTACAGGTTTACAATGAGCAGTTCTTC
CASSLQVYNEQFF
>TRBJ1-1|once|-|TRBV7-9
TGTGCCAGCAGTAACCAGGTGAACACTGAAGCTTTCTTT
CASSNQVNTEAFF
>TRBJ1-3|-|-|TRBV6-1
TGTGCCAGCAGTGAAGAGGCCCTGAGCTCTGGAAACACCATATATTTT
CASSEEALSSGNTIYF
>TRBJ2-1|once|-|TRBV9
TGTGCCAGCAGCGTAGATTCCTTATGGCGGTACAATGAGCAGTTCTTC
CASSVDSLWRYNEQFF
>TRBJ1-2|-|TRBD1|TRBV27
TGTGCCAGCAGTTTAGACAGGGGGGGTTGGGGCTACACCTTC
CASSLDRGGWGYTF
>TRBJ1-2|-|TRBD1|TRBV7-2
TGTGCCAGCAGCTTAGAGTCTGCAGGGGGCGGGCGAGGCTACACCTTC
CASSLESAGGGRGYTF
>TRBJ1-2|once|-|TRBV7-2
TGTGCCAGCAGACCACCGACAGGTCCTTATGGCTACACCTTC
CASRPPTGPYGYTF
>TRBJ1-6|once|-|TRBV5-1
TGCGCCAGCAGCTTGGGGCCCGGGACGATAGATTCACCCCTCCACTTT
CASSLGPGTIDSPLHF
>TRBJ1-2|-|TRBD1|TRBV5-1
TGCGCCAGCAGCTTACAGGGGGCTAACTATGGCTACACCTTC
CASSLQGANYGYTF
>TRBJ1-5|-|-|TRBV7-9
TGTGCCAGCAGCTTAAACACAGATCAGCCCCAGCATTTT
CASSLNTDQPQHF
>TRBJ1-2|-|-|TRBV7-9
TGTGCCAGCAGCTTAGTGTCTAACTATGGCTACACCTTC
CASSLVSNYGYTF
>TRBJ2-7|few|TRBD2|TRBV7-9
TGTGCCAGCAGCCGCGGGGGTACTCCTACGGAGCAGTACTTC
CASSRGGTPTEQYF
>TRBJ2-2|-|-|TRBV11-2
TGTGCCAGCAGCTTAGTGCAGCGGACCGGGGAGCTGTTTTTT
CASSLVQRTGELFF
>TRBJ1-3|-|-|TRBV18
TGTGCCAGCTCACCGACGGACAGTAACTCTGGAAACACCATATATTTT
CASSPTDSNSGNTIYF
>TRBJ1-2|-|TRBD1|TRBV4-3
TGCGCCAGCAGCCAAGATGTGGGACAGAGAAGGCGCTACACCTTC
CASSQDVGQRRRYTF
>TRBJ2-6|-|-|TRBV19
TGTGCCAGTAGTCTGAGAGGGGCCAACGTCCTGACTTTC
CASSLRGANVLTF
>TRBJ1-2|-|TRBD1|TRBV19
TGTGCCAGTAGTGTTGGACAGGCGAGCTATGGCTACACCTTC
CASSVGQASYGYTF
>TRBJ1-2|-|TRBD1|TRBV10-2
TGCGCCACCCGTGGACAGGCTTTCTATGGCTACACCTTC
CATRGQAFYGYTF
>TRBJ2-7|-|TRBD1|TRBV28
TGTGCCAGCAGCCGACAGGGTGGCTACGAGCAGTACTTC
CASSRQGGYEQYF
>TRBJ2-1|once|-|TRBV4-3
TGCGCCAGCAGCCAAGATAGAGGGGGGCGTGGGAATGAGCAGTTCTTC
CASSQDRGGRGNEQFF
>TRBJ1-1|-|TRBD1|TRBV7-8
TGTGCCAGCAGCTTAGCATGGGCAGGGGGCATCACTGAAGCTTTCTTT
CASSLAWAGGITEAFF
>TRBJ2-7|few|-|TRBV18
TGTGCCAGCTCACCAGGTCAGGTAACAATCACGTCCTACGAGCAGTACTTC
CASSPGQVTITSYEQYF
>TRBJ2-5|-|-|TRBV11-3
TGTGCCAGCAGCTTTGGGCAGCAAGAGACCCAGTACTTC
CASSFGQQETQYF
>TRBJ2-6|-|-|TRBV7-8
TGTGCCAGCAGCCTGGATACGGGGGCCAACGTCCTGACTTTC
CASSLDTGANVLTF
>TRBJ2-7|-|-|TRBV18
TGTGCCAGCTCAAAAGGGGGGGGCTCCTACGAGCAGTACTTC
CASSKGGGSYEQYF
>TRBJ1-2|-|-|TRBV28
TGTGCCAGCAGCTATCGCGACGTTCGGCAGGGCTACACCTTC
CASSYRDVRQGYTF
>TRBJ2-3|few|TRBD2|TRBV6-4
TGTGCCAGCAGTGACTCGATCGGCGGGGGGGCCTCAGATACGCAGTATTTT
CASSDSIGGGASDTQYF